Here is one T cell receptor beta chain with its context. This record comes from a study of blood T cell repertoires in COVID-19. Whole-study context: Researchers got acute and convalescent COVID-19 samples from the United States, Italy and Spain.

Between the trimmed V and J ends, which lost 6 bases and 6 bases, there was a span of 14 bases. The CDR3 sequence is 13 residues long. Per germline, CDR1 LGHDT and CDR2 YNNKEL (reference sequence). The data were produced by immunoSEQ multiplex PCR, yet TCRdb's version contains in-frame clones alone and is incomplete. This sample has more than 300,000 clones, with roughly 90% found just once. The V call is TRBV3-1 (or the pseudogene TRBV3-2), the J call TRBJ1-2; D is possibly TRBD1 (6 bases). Sequencing was carried out using peripheral blood. This TCR was recovered from a man younger than 35 who had recovered from COVID-19. The CDR3 nucleotides are TGTGCCAGCAGACTTCAGGGGCTCGATGGCTACACCTTC. Translating gives CASRLQGLDGYTF.